Shown below are 12 T cell receptor beta chains from a single sample sequenced in a study of shared clonotypes between healthy human individuals. Libraries were prepared by immunoSEQ multiplex PCR; TCRdb keeps only in-frame clonotypes and omits some of them. The sample holds around 180,000 clones, approximately 95% seen once. The specimen was naive CD4+ T cells sorted from blood. Subset reported: CD45RA+ positively selected. The receptors come from a woman aged 25 to 45 in good health.

The chain couples TRBV2 to TRBJ1-1, with TRBD1 matching over 8 bases. CDR3 size: 13 residues. V dropped 4 bases and J dropped 4; count of bases not matched to a gene: 2. In germline, CDR1 is SNHLY, CDR2 FYNNEI. CDR3 loop: CASSGTGGTEAFF. In nucleotides, the CDR3 is TGTGCCAGCAGTGGTACAGGGGGCACTGAAGCTTTCTTT. Complete variable domain (other parts from reference TRBV2 and TRBJ1-1): EPEVTQTPSHQVTQMGQEVILRCVPISNHLYFYWYRQILGQKVEFLVSFYNNEISEKSEIFDDQFSVERPDGSNFTLKIRSTKLEDSAMYFCASSGTGGTEAFFGQGTRLTVV.

The sample holds one count of this clone. This CDR3 reads CASSLAGPVTGAGTYEQYF. CDR3 DNA: TGTGCCAGCAGCTTAGCGGGCCCGGTTACAGGGGCCGGTACCTACGAGCAGTACTTC. The J gene is TRBJ2-7, the V gene TRBV7-9, with 7 bases lining up with TRBD1. This CDR3 comprises 19 residues. V shed 0 bases and J 2 bases; nucleotides not matched to a gene: 16. From germline, CDR1 is SEHNR and CDR2 FQNEAQ (reference sequence).

This chain connects TRBV10-3 to TRBJ2-3; 10 nucleotides agree with TRBD1. The J segment lost 1 base and the V segment lost 6 bases, leaving 7 bases of the junction unmatched. The CDR3 loop spans 16 amino acids. Germline lookup yields CDR1 ENHRY and CDR2 SYGVKD. Here the CDR3 reads CAISLGGTGGTDTQYF. CDR3 bases: TGTGCCATCAGCCTGGGGGGGACAGGGGGCACAGATACGCAGTATTTT.

This clone was observed a handful of times. The chain uses TRBV6-5 and TRBJ2-7; no clear D gene. CDR1 is MNHEY and CDR2 is SVGAGI in the germline V gene. CDR3 length equals 15 residues. V lost 0 bases and J lost 1, with 10 bases in between. The CDR3 protein is CASSYSISPSYEQYF. For the CDR3, the DNA is TGTGCCAGCAGTTACTCGATAAGCCCTTCCTACGAGCAGTACTTC.

This clone was seen just once. This CDR3 reads CASSSIRQGKWQLDTNYGYTF. The CDR3 nucleotides read TGTGCCAGCTCATCTATCCGACAGGGAAAGTGGCAGCTAGATACTAACTATGGCTACACCTTC. The V call is TRBV18, the J call TRBJ1-2; 7 bases are shared with TRBD1. There are 21 residues in the CDR3. Germline V gene sequence: CDR1 KGHSH, CDR2 LQKENI. Trimming cost V 5 bases and J 0 bases; bases outside gene matches: 24.

This chain uses TRBV21-1 with TRBJ1-4. TRBV21-1 is deemed a pseudogene. This CDR3 spans 15 amino acids. The DNA for the CDR3 is TGTGCCAGCAGCGATTACGAGGGGAATAATGAAAAACTGTTTTTT. It translates to CASSDYEGNNEKLFF.

This rearrangement joins TRBV19 to TRBJ2-1; D is unresolved. Per the germline V gene, CDR1 is LNHDA and CDR2 is SQIVND (reference sequence). With 7 bases removed from V and 0 bases from J, the gap between germline ends came to 10 bases. The CDR3 totals 14 residues. CDR3 nucleotides: TGTGCCAGTAACCCGAAGAGCTCCTACAATGAGCAGTTCTTC. Protein product: CASNPKSSYNEQFF.

V usage is TRBV28 and J usage is TRBJ1-1, with 9 bases fitting TRBD1. The V segment lost 4 bases and the J segment 2 bases; nucleotides outside the gene matches: 8. The CDR3 has 16 amino acids. Germline CDR1 and CDR2: MDHEN and SYDVKM. The CDR3 region is CASSSWTGVGNTEAFF. The CDR3 DNA follows: TGTGCCAGCAGTTCGTGGACAGGGGTGGGTAACACTGAAGCTTTCTTT.

The chain has TRBV10-2 and TRBJ2-2; TRBD2 is a possible D gene (5 bases). V lost 0 bases and J 1 base, leaving 9 bases between the germline ends. Germline CDR1 reads WSHSY; CDR2 reads SAAADI. This CDR3 comprises 16 residues. CDR3 sequence reads: CASSESRALNTGELFF. As DNA, the CDR3 is TGCGCCAGCAGTGAGTCGAGGGCCCTGAACACCGGGGAGCTGTTTTTT.

The J gene is TRBJ2-7, the V gene TRBV5-6; D is possibly TRBD1 or TRBD2 (5 bases each). This CDR3 contains 14 residues. The ends were cut back, 1 base at V and 2 bases at J, with 10 bases in the middle. Germline-derived CDR1 and CDR2 are SGHDT and YYEEEE. CDR3 DNA sequence: TGTGCCAGCAGCTTGTGGGACCTCCCCTACGAGCAGTACTTC. It yields the protein CASSLWDLPYEQYF.

DNA of the CDR3: TGTGCCAGCAGCTTAGGATTCTCCTACAATGAGCAGTTCTTC. It translates to CASSLGFSYNEQFF. This rearrangement joins TRBV11-3 to TRBJ2-1; D gene unclear. Germline values: CDR1 SGHNT, CDR2 YENEEA. The CDR3 extends over 14 amino acids. V was shortened by 1 base and J by 0 bases, with 4 bases between the two germline ends. Full variable domain (missing parts from reference TRBV11-3 and TRBJ2-1): EAGVVQSPRYKIIEKKQPVAFWCNPISGHNTLYWYLQNLGQGPELLIRYENEEAVDDSQLPKDRFSAERLKGVDSTLKIQPAELGDSAVYLCASSLGFSYNEQFFGPGTRLTVL.

The V and J genes are TRBV5-1 and TRBJ2-1, with TRBD2 identical over 9 bases. The CDR3 runs 15 residues. V lost 3 bases to trimming and J lost 6 bases; unmatched junction nucleotides: 7. Germline-derived CDR1 and CDR2 are SGHRS and YFSETQ. CDR3 in amino acids: CASSSIAGEGNEQFF. CDR3 nucleotide sequence: TGCGCCAGCAGCTCCATAGCGGGAGAAGGCAATGAGCAGTTCTTC.